This T cell receptor (beta chain) was observed in a study of vaccination and CD4 T cells after COVID-19. As for the study in general: Two Hispanic individuals were among six male and four female convalescent patients. Study conclusions and caveats: Relatively small numbers of convalescent patients were studied, with no early post-infection timepoints included.

Germline CDR1 LNHDA, CDR2 SQIVND (reference sequence). The ends were cut back, 8 bases at V and 8 bases at J, with 18 bases in the middle. The CDR3 has 13 amino acids. Sequence data for DNA of cultured CD4+ T cells were generated by the Oncomine TCR Beta short-read assay. TCRdb redid the calling of the PCR reads with MiXCR, one entry per CDR3 protein. The profile shows 17,000 or so distinct CDR3 sequences, less than 70% of them singletons. Treatment in this sample: roughly 10-day PBMC culture with coronavirus spike peptide pools or control peptides (ViraFEST assay). The ViraFEST method relied on peptide pools to expand antigen-specific T cells, followed by TCR sequencing. In regard to this clonotype: Its antigen is not identified.

What was sequenced was CD4+ T cells from blood, cultured in vitro. The V call is TRBV19, the J call TRBJ1-1; possible D gene TRBD1, 6 bases. The sequence was collected from a human donor who had recovered from COVID-19. This CDR3 reads CASGLDRAQEAFF. CDR3 nucleotides: TGTGCCAGTGGATTGGACAGAGCTCAGGAAGCTTTCTTT.